A selection of T cell receptor beta chains follows, all from one sample in a study of PD-1 blockade in classical Hodgkin lymphoma. The data were produced by immunoSEQ multiplex PCR, yet TCRdb's version contains in-frame clones alone and is incomplete. The sample yields fewer than 20,000 clones, 80% to 90% seen once. The specimen sequenced was peripheral blood mononuclear cells (PBMCs). The receptors originated from a human donor with classical Hodgkin lymphoma. Both conserved end residues are part of each CDR3. The D gene is left open where the match is weak. Not every row has a clone size; where given, it reads once, few, many or a size class.

.,15,TRBV5-1,TRBJ2-5,TRBD2,CASSSTGLGGETQYF,TGCGCCAGCAGCTCGACCGGCCTCGGGGGGGAGACCCAGTACTTC
.,12,TRBV7-9,TRBJ2-3,.,CASSSHTDTQYF,TGTGCCAGCAGCTCGCACACAGATACGCAGTATTTT
.,11,TRBV19,TRBJ1-1,.,CASSDRTEAFF,TGTGCCAGTAGCGACAGAACTGAAGCTTTCTTT
.,15,TRBV28,TRBJ2-7,TRBD2,CASSFVTSGSYEQYF,TGTGCCAGCAGTTTCGTTACTAGCGGGAGCTACGAGCAGTACTTC
.,18,TRBV5-1,TRBJ2-6,.,CASSLRREIGPGANVLTF,TGCGCCAGCAGCTTGCGGCGGGAAATAGGGCCTGGGGCCAACGTCCTGACTTTC
.,14,TRBV7-9,TRBJ2-6,.,CASSLHSGANVLTF,TGTGCCAGCAGCTTACACTCTGGGGCCAACGTCCTGACTTTC
.,17,TRBV7-2,TRBJ2-3,TRBD2,CASSSGLPGLAGDTQYF,TGTGCCAGCAGCTCAGGCCTACCCGGACTAGCGGGGGATACGCAGTATTTT
.,15,TRBV5-1,TRBJ2-3,TRBD1,CASSQGTGFTDTQYF,TGCGCCAGCAGCCAAGGGACAGGATTTACAGATACGCAGTATTTT
.,15,TRBV2,TRBJ2-2,TRBD2,CASSPLAGGAGELFF,TGTGCCAGCAGTCCACTAGCGGGAGGCGCCGGGGAGCTGTTTTTT
.,14,TRBV28,TRBJ2-3,.,CASSFASGRGTQYF,TGTGCCAGCAGTTTCGCATCGGGCCGCGGTACGCAGTATTTT
.,16,TRBV27,TRBJ2-1,.,CASSWTQMSSYNEQFF,TGTGCCAGCAGTTGGACCCAGATGAGCTCCTACAATGAGCAGTTCTTC
.,20,TRBV7-6,TRBJ2-4,.,CASSPKVGADGRRPKNIQYF,TGTGCCAGCAGCCCAAAGGTAGGGGCTGACGGACGACGCCCCAAAAACATTCAGTACTTC
.,13,TRBV9,TRBJ2-7,.,CASSAGPLDEQYF,TGTGCCAGCAGCGCCGGGCCATTGGACGAGCAGTACTTC
once,15,TRBV5-5,TRBJ2-7,TRBD2,CASSLETSGAYEQYF,TGTGCCAGCAGCTTGGAAACTAGCGGGGCCTACGAGCAGTACTTC
.,14,TRBV6-5,TRBJ1-1,TRBD1,CASSRTWDRQDGFF,TGTGCCAGCAGCCGCACATGGGACAGGCAAGATGGTTTCTTT
.,14,TRBV25-1,TRBJ2-7,.,CASRGGAKGGEQYF,TGTGCCAGCAGAGGAGGAGCGAAGGGGGGCGAGCAGTACTTC
once,15,TRBV11-2,TRBJ1-2,.,CASSLGTQWAYGYTF,TGTGCCAGCAGCTTGGGGACCCAATGGGCCTATGGCTACACCTTC
.,14,TRBV7-9,TRBJ2-7,TRBD1,CASSPPGQPIEQYF,TGTGCCAGCAGCCCACCGGGACAGCCTATCGAGCAGTACTTC
.,15,TRBV29-1,TRBJ1-2,TRBD1,CSVSLGTGGIYGYTF,TGCAGCGTTAGCCTCGGGACAGGGGGGATCTATGGCTACACCTTC
.,15,TRBV7-2,TRBJ2-3,TRBD2,CASSLGTILTDTQYF,TGTGCCAGCAGCTTGGGGACTATACTCACAGATACGCAGTATTTT
.,17,TRBV5-6,TRBJ2-5,TRBD1,CASSPVPGQGFFGTQYF,TGTGCCAGCAGCCCTGTCCCGGGACAGGGGTTTTTTGGGACCCAGTACTTC
.,12,TRBV25-1,TRBJ2-2,.,CASSGPTGELFF,TGTGCCAGCAGTGGACCAACCGGGGAGCTGTTTTTT
.,14,TRBV11-3,TRBJ2-1,.,CASSPPGQINEQFF,TGTGCCAGCAGCCCCCCGGGACAAATCAATGAGCAGTTCTTC
.,13,TRBV28,TRBJ1-2,.,CASSLQAGRGYTF,TGTGCCAGCAGTTTACAGGCAGGCCGAGGCTACACCTTC
.,10,TRBV5-8,TRBJ2-7,.,CASRYRRDYF,TGTGCCAGCAGGTATCGCAGGGATTACTTC
.,17,TRBV7-2,TRBJ2-3,TRBD2,CASTSRGGAGDPDTQYF,TGTGCCAGCACCTCGAGGGGTGGAGCGGGAGATCCAGATACGCAGTATTTT
once,15,TRBV19,TRBJ1-1,.,CASSYSLNSNTEAFF,TGTGCCAGTAGCTACAGCCTGAATTCAAACACTGAAGCTTTCTTT
.,15,TRBV5-1,TRBJ2-2,.,CATVRDSWNTGELFF,TGCGCCACCGTCCGGGACTCTTGGAACACCGGGGAGCTGTTTTTT
.,14,TRBV27,TRBJ1-5,TRBD1,CASSLRTGDQPQHF,TGTGCCAGCAGTCTCCGGACAGGGGACCAGCCCCAGCATTTT